This record concerns one T cell receptor beta chain sequence. Individuals drawn from around 25 US areas were about 18 to 90 years old. Cohorts were determined from participant-reported clinical history. In the 2 weeks before study entry, exposed participants met a COVID-19 case, which was PCR-confirmed or clinician-diagnosed. The V end was cut by 0 bases, the J end by 4 bases, with 12 bases between. The germline V gene has CDR1 LGHDT and CDR2 YNNKEL (reference sequence). The CDR3 loop spans 15 amino acids. TCRdb's copy holds only in-frame clones and misses some; the assay was immunoSEQ multiplex PCR. This repertoire shows about 430,000 clones, 70% to 90% found once; its top ten account for 1.4%. The data stem from a study of blood T cell repertoires in COVID-19. About the research overall: T cells, B-cell-depleted T cells, or PBMCs provided the cDNA or gDNA that served as material.

The genes are TRBV3-1 (or the pseudogene TRBV3-2) and TRBJ1-2, with a weak D call TRBD1 (5 bases). Material for sequencing was PBMCs or T cells enriched from blood (not recorded which). This TCR derives from a young woman who had been exposed to COVID-19. As DNA, the CDR3 is TGTGCCAGCAGCCAAGAGGGGGGAGAATCCTATGGCTACACCTTC. Its translation is CASSQEGGESYGYTF.